This section outlines one T cell receptor (beta chain) sequence together with its context. What it binds is not known. The entirety of the isolated RNA underwent reverse transcription, so expressed TCRB transcripts were sequenced. The repertoire was sequenced with immunoSEQ multiplex PCR; TCRdb's copy has only in-frame clones and lacks some. The sample holds approximately 470,000 clones; over 25% are singletons and the top ten take 0.05% to 0.065%. The data were obtained in a study of beta chain features in type 1 diabetes. Overall study findings and caveats: Type 1 diabetes patients had moderately but significantly shorter TCRB CDR3s in all four CD4+ subsets.

Germline lookup yields CDR1 LGHNA and CDR2 YNFKEQ. This CDR3 is 17 amino acids long. V was cut by 4 bases and J by 2 bases, with 20 bases left in between. Sequenced sample: naive CD4+ T cells from blood. The receptor was isolated from a man younger than 35 in good health. This chain uses TRBV4-2 with TRBJ2-5; the D gene is possibly TRBD2 (5 bases). The chain's CDR3 is CASSRSAPVGGQETQYF. Written as DNA, the CDR3 is TGTGCCAGCAGCCGTAGTGCCCCAGTCGGAGGTCAAGAGACCCAGTACTTC.